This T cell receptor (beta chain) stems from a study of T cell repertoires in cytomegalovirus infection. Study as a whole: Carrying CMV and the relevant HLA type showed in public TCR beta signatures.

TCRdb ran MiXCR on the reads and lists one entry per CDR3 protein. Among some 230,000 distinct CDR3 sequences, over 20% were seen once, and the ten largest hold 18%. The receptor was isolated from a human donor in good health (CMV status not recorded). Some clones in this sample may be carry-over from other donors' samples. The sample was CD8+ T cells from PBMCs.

The CDR3 DNA sequence: TGCAGTGCTAGAGGGTATCCGGACTCCCACTCTGGAAACACCATATATTTT. This gives the protein CSARGYPDSHSGNTIYF. This chain uses TRBV20-1 with TRBJ1-3; unclear D gene. The CDR3 extends over 17 amino acids. V shed 1 base and J shed 0 bases, with 16 bases lying between them. Germline V gene data show CDR1 as DFQATT and CDR2 as SNEGSKA (reference sequence).